These 22 T cell receptor beta chains were sequenced from one sample in a study of T cell responses to AZD1222 COVID-19 vaccine. Here immunoSEQ multiplex PCR was the method, and the copy in TCRdb shows in-frame clones only, minus some. This repertoire shows 150,000 to 200,000 clones, under 95% found once; its top ten account for about 1.5%. This material consisted of peripheral blood, taken on day 0 of AZD1222 vaccination. The receptors come from an adult in good health.

The chain employs TRBV30 and TRBJ1-6; D not certain. The CDR3 has 17 amino acids. The germline V and J ends were trimmed by 4 bases and 10 bases, with 26 bases remaining between them. The germline V gene has CDR1 GTSNPN and CDR2 SVGIG (reference sequence). CDR3 in amino acids: CAWTLYGNSRFKSPLHF. CDR3 DNA: TGTGCCTGGACCCTGTACGGTAACAGCCGGTTCAAATCACCCCTCCACTTT.

This sequence joins TRBV19 and TRBJ1-2; 10 bases fit TRBD1. Germline trimming cut 5 bases from V and 5 bases from J; bases unmatched to any gene: 5. The germline CDR1 and CDR2 sequences are LNHDA and SQIVND (reference sequence). The CDR3 is 14 amino acids. The CDR3 is CASSSRTGGYGYTF. As DNA, the CDR3 is TGTGCCAGTAGTTCCCGGACAGGGGGATATGGCTACACCTTC.

This chain connects TRBV6-2 or TRBV6-3 to TRBJ2-6; D possibly corresponds to TRBD1 (6 bases). The germline V gene encodes CDR1 MNHEY and CDR2 SVGEGT. Between the trimmed V and J ends, which lost 0 bases and 5 bases, there was a span of 20 bases. The CDR3 consists of 19 residues. Written as DNA, the CDR3 is TGTGCCAGCAGTTACTCTCTCGGGACAAAGGTGACGTGGGCCAACGTCCTGACTTTC. Translated, it gives CASSYSLGTKVTWANVLTF.

This sequence joins TRBV4-1 and TRBJ1-2, with a tentative D call TRBD1 (5 bases). V lost 8 bases and J 5 bases, leaving 24 bases between the germline ends. CDR1 MGHRA and CDR2 YSYEKL come from the germline V gene. CDR3 length equals 16 residues. The CDR3 spells CASSKGKGEGGYGYTF. The CDR3, as DNA: TGCGCCAGCTCTAAAGGGAAAGGGGAGGGCGGGTATGGCTACACCTTC.

The rearrangement links TRBV4-2 to TRBJ1-2, with D perhaps TRBD1 (5 bases). CDR1 is LGHNA and CDR2 is YNFKEQ in the germline V gene. This CDR3 has 15 amino acids. Trimming took 0 bases from V and 8 from J, leaving 16 bases between them. The CDR3, as DNA: TGTGCCAGCAGCCAAGATCGGGGCGAGGGGCGGGGCTACACCTTC. It encodes CASSQDRGEGRGYTF.

The chain links TRBV11-2 to TRBJ2-4, with 7 nucleotides matching TRBD2. CDR3 length: 17 residues. CDR1 and CDR2 from the germline V gene are SGHAT and FQNNGV. V dropped 3 bases and J dropped 3; count of bases not matched to a gene: 11. CDR3: CASSFSGGSRVKNIQYF. The DNA of the CDR3 is TGTGCCAGCAGCTTTTCCGGCGGGAGTAGGGTCAAAAACATTCAGTACTTC.

The V call is TRBV6-5, the J call TRBJ1-5; no firm D call. The germline V and J ends were trimmed by 7 bases and 7 bases, with 14 bases remaining between them. The CDR3 has 13 residues. The germline gives CDR1 MNHEY, CDR2 SVGAGI. The CDR3 region is CASTEDPGQPQHF. The CDR3 DNA reads TGTGCCAGCACCGAAGACCCCGGGCAGCCCCAGCATTTT.

The chain has TRBV7-2 and TRBJ1-1, with 11 positions matching TRBD1. This CDR3 contains 17 residues. With V trimmed by 5 bases and J by 3 bases, 11 bases remained unmatched. Germline values: CDR1 SGHTA, CDR2 FQGNSA. For the CDR3, the DNA is TGTGCCAGCAGCCACCCCCCCGGGACAGGGGGGGACACTGAAGCTTTCTTT. Translation: CASSHPPGTGGDTEAFF. The full variable domain, in which reference TRBV7-2 and TRBJ1-1 provide the parts outside the CDR3, is GAGVSQSPSNKVTEKGKDVELRCDPISGHTALYWYRQSLGQGLEFLIYFQGNSAPDKSGLPSDRFSAERTGGSVSTLTIQRTQQEDSAVYLCASSHPPGTGGDTEAFFGQGTRLTVV.

The V gene is TRBV7-2, the J gene TRBJ1-1; a possible D gene is TRBD1 (6 bases). The V gene lost 5 bases and the J gene lost 1 base, with 14 bases spanning the gap. Germline CDR1 reads SGHTA; CDR2 reads FQGNSA. The CDR3 runs to 15 residues. The chain's CDR3 is CASSKGGGENTEAFF. CDR3 nucleotides: TGTGCCAGCAGCAAAGGGGGGGGAGAGAACACTGAAGCTTTCTTT.

This clone was detected once. The chain recombines TRBV24-1 with TRBJ2-1; no firm D call. Trimming removed 7 bases from V and 1 base from J, with 7 bases in between. Germline assignment: CDR1 KGHDR and CDR2 SFDVKD. This CDR3 is built from 13 residues. The CDR3 spells CATSPTSYNEQFF. The CDR3 region has the DNA TGTGCCACCAGCCCTACGTCCTACAATGAGCAGTTCTTC.

This chain connects TRBV27 to TRBJ1-5; D gene uncertain. V was pared by 2 bases and J by 6 bases, with 11 bases between. The CDR3 covers 14 residues. Germline V gene lookup returns CDR1 MNHEY and CDR2 SMNVEV (reference sequence). In DNA form, the CDR3 reads TGTGCCAGCAGTTTAAACCCCGGAGGTCAGCCCCAGCATTTT. This gives the protein CASSLNPGGQPQHF.

This clone is a singleton in its sample. This chain joins TRBV4-1 and TRBJ2-7; D is unresolved. The CDR3 consists of 15 residues. Germline V gene sequence: CDR1 MGHRA, CDR2 YSYEKL. Trimming took off 2 bases at V and 4 bases at J, with 15 bases between the two ends. The CDR3 DNA reads as TGCGCCAGCAGCCAAAGGTCGGGTGCAAGATACGAGCAGTACTTC. It translates to CASSQRSGARYEQYF.

The J gene is TRBJ1-4, the V gene TRBV28, with D maybe TRBD1 (5 bases). Trimming pared 5 bases from V and 10 bases from J, leaving 17 bases between. The CDR3 runs to 14 residues. The germline V gene encodes CDR1 MDHEN and CDR2 SYDVKM. CDR3 in amino acids: CASSLPGQVGKLFF. The CDR3 region has the DNA TGTGCCAGCAGTCTACCCGGACAAGTGGGAAAACTGTTTTTT.

This chain uses TRBV10-3 with TRBJ2-6, with 8 bases aligning to TRBD1. J gave up 0 bases and V 4 bases, and 11 bases lay outside the gene matches. CDR3 length: 19 residues. The germline CDR1 and CDR2 sequences are ENHRY and SYGVKD. CDR3 DNA: TGTGCCATCAGTGCTTTATACGGGACAGGAGACTCTGGGGCCAACGTCCTGACTTTC. It codes for CAISALYGTGDSGANVLTF.

V is TRBV24-1 and J is TRBJ2-1, with 16 bases lining up with TRBD2. The CDR3 has 15 residues. Germline V gene sequence: CDR1 KGHDR, CDR2 SFDVKD. V dropped 3 bases and J dropped 15; count of bases not matched to a gene: 7. As DNA, the CDR3 is TGTGCCACCAGTGATCCGGGACTAGCGGGGGGGCGTCTGTTCTTC. It yields the protein CATSDPGLAGGRLFF.

The chain uses TRBV6-2 or TRBV6-3 and TRBJ2-2; no clear D gene. The CDR3 covers 16 residues. V was shortened by 2 bases and J by 4 bases, with 14 bases between the two germline ends. Germline values: CDR1 MNHEY, CDR2 SVGEGT. The CDR3 DNA sequence: TGTGCCAGCAGTTACAATGTCGGAGACTTCACCGGGGAGCTGTTTTTT. This codes for CASSYNVGDFTGELFF.

About this clone: Additional DNA sequences in this sample encode the identical CDR3. V usage is TRBV7-2 and J usage is TRBJ1-5; D is ambiguous. The CDR3 covers 13 residues. Trimming cost V 1 base and J 3 bases, with 4 bases left between them. Germline loops: CDR1 SGHTA, CDR2 FQGNSA. The CDR3 DNA reads TGTGCCAGCAGCTTAGGTGTCAATCAGCCCCAGCATTTT. It specifies CASSLGVNQPQHF.

The CDR3 coding sequence is TGTGCCAGCAGCTTCGGACAGACCATCTACAATGAGCAGTTCTTC. Translation gives CASSFGQTIYNEQFF. The gene calls are TRBV5-5 and TRBJ2-1; tentative D call: TRBD1 (6 bases). The germline gives CDR1 SGHKS, CDR2 YYEKEE (reference sequence). The V end lost 2 bases, the J end lost 3 bases, and 12 bases lay between the germline ends. The CDR3 sequence is 15 residues long.

This chain uses TRBV19 with TRBJ2-1, with TRBD2 as a possible D gene (6 bases). The CDR3 runs 14 residues. From germline, CDR1 is LNHDA and CDR2 SQIVND (reference sequence). Trimming shortened V by 8 bases and J by 0 bases, and 11 bases separated the two germline ends. CDR3 region: CASGTRSSYNEQFF. The DNA for the CDR3 is TGTGCCAGTGGGACTCGGAGCTCCTACAATGAGCAGTTCTTC.

This clone was detected once. V gene TRBV6-2 or TRBV6-3 combines with J gene TRBJ1-2, with D possibly TRBD1 on 6 matching bases. V lost 2 bases and J 7 bases, leaving 17 bases between the germline ends. The CDR3 has 15 amino acids. Germline V gene sequence: CDR1 MNHEY, CDR2 SVGEGT. Here the CDR3 reads CASSYRGLAASGYTF. The CDR3 DNA reads as TGTGCCAGCAGTTACCGGGGGCTCGCGGCGAGTGGCTACACCTTC.

V and J are TRBV7-3 and TRBJ2-2; no clear D gene. This CDR3 comprises 13 residues. Germline-derived CDR1 and CDR2 are SGHTA and FQGTGA. Trimming shortened V by 2 bases and J by 2 bases, and 3 bases separated the two germline ends. The CDR3 spells CASSLDNTGELFF. In DNA form, the CDR3 reads TGTGCCAGCAGCTTAGACAACACCGGGGAGCTGTTTTTT.

The chain couples TRBV10-3 to TRBJ1-2; tentative D call: TRBD1 (5 bases). The ends were cut back, 4 bases at V and 1 base at J, with 10 bases in the middle. The CDR3 has 14 residues. Germline V gene lookup returns CDR1 ENHRY and CDR2 SYGVKD. The CDR3 here is CAISVAGLNYGYTF. CDR3 bases: TGTGCCATCAGTGTGGCAGGGCTTAACTATGGCTACACCTTC.